Listed below are T cell receptor beta chains from one sample, sequenced in a study of blood T cells in healthy people across ages. A single record per CDR3 protein comes from TCRdb applying MiXCR to the 5' RACE reads. Found here are some 760,000 distinct CDR3 sequences, roughly 25% of them singletons; the top ten hold approximately 3.7%. These data are also associated with another study on T cells of mothers and their children.

Sequencing was performed on blood. These receptors originate from a boy aged 5-17 years in good health. Both conserved end residues are part of each CDR3. The D gene is left open where the match is weak. Expanded clones are given a class, and other clones once, few, many or no size at all.

once	TRBV28	TRBJ1-6	12	-	TGTGCCAGCAGTCCTCCAGAATCACCCCTCCACTTT	CASSPPESPLHF
few	TRBV6-6	TRBJ2-3	11	-	TGTGCCACGACAACCGGGGATACGCAGTATTTT	CATTTGDTQYF
few	TRBV15	TRBJ2-7	16	-	TGTGCCACCAGCCTATCTCATTCGGACGGGCCCTACGAGCAGTACTTC	CATSLSHSDGPYEQYF
few	TRBV28	TRBJ1-2	20	TRBD1	TGTGCCAGCAGTTTCCTTCTTTCGTCGGACAGGGGGCTTATGTTGTATGGCTACACCTTC	CASSFLLSSDRGLMLYGYTF
-	TRBV27	TRBJ1-5	17	-	TGTGCCAGCGGCGACCAAAACCCGCAGGGTTTAGGACAGCCCCAGCATTTT	CASGDQNPQGLGQPQHF
-	TRBV12-3/TRBV12-4	TRBJ2-5	15	-	TGTGCCAGCAGTTTTTCAAGCGACAATCAAGAGACCCAGTACTTC	CASSFSSDNQETQYF
-	TRBV25-1	TRBJ1-3	16	-	TGTGCCAGCAGTGAATCTGCGGGGGTAGCTGGAAACACCATATATTTT	CASSESAGVAGNTIYF
many	TRBV29-1	TRBJ2-5	14	-	TGCAGCGTTGAAGATCTAACAGAACAAGAGACCCAGTACTTC	CSVEDLTEQETQYF
few	TRBV6-2/TRBV6-3	TRBJ2-2	14	-	TGTGCCTGCCGGACTTGGGCGAACACCGGGGAGCTGTTTTTT	CACRTWANTGELFF
-	TRBV7-2	TRBJ1-2	14	TRBD1	TGTGCCAGCAGCCAGCGACAGGGGAACTATGGCTACACCTTC	CASSQRQGNYGYTF
few	TRBV6-6	TRBJ2-4	14	-	TGTGCCAGCAGTTACCTGGGAGCGGTAAACATTCAGTACTTC	CASSYLGAVNIQYF